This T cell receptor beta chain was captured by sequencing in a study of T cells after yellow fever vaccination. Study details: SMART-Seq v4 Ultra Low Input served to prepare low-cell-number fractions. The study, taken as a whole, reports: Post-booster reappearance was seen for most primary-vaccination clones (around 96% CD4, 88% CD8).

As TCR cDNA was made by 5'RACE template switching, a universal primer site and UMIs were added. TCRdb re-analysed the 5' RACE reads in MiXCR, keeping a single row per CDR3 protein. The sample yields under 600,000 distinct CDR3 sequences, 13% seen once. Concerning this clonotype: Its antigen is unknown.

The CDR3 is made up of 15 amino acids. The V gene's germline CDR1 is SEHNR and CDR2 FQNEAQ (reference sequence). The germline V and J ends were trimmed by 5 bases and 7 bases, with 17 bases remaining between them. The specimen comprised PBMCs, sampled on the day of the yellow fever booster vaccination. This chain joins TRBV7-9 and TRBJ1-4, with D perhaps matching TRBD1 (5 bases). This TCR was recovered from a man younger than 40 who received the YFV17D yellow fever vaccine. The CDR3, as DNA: TGTGCCAGCAGCGAGGGGTCCCTAATGGGTGAAAAACTGTTTTTT. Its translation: CASSEGSLMGEKLFF.